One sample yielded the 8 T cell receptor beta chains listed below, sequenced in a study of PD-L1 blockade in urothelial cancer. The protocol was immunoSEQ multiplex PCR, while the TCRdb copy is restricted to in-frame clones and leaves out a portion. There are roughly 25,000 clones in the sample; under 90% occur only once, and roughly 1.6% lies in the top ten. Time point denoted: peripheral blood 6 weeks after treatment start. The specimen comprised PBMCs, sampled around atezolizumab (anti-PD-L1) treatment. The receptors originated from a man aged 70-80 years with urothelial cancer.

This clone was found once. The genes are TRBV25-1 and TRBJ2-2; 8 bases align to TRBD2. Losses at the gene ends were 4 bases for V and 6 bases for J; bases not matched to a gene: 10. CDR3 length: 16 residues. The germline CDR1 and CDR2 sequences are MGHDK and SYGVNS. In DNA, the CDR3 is TGTGCCAGCAGTGGACTAGCGCTTACTACTCCCGGGGAGCTGTTTTTT. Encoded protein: CASSGLALTTPGELFF.

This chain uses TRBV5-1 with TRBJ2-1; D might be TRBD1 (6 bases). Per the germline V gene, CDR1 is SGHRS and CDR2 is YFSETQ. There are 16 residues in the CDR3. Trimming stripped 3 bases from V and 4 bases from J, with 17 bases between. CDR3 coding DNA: TGCGCCAGCAGCTCGGGGACCAGGGGTTTATACAATGAGCAGTTCTTC. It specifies CASSSGTRGLYNEQFF.

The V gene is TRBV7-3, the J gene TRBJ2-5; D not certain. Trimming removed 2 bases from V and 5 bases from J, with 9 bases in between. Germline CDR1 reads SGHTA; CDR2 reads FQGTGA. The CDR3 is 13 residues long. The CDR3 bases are TGTGCCAGCAGCTTAGGGCTCCGGGAGACCCAGTACTTC. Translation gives CASSLGLRETQYF. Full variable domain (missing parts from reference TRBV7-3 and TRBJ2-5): GAGVSQTPSNKVTEKGKYVELRCDPISGHTALYWYRQSLGQGPEFLIYFQGTGAADDSGLPNDRFFAVRPEGSVSTLKIQRTERGDSAVYLCASSLGLRETQYFGPGTRLLVL.

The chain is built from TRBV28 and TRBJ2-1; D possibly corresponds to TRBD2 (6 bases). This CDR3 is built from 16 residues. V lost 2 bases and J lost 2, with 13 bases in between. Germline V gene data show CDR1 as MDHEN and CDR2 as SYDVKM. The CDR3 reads CASSLRGSGPYNEQFF. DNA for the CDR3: TGTGCCAGCAGTTTACGGGGGAGCGGACCCTACAATGAGCAGTTCTTC.

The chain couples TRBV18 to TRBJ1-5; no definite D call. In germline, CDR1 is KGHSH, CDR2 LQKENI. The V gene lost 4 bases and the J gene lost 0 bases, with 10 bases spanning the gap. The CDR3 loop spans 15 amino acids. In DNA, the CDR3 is TGTGCCAGCTCACTGGCAGAAGATAGCAATCAGCCCCAGCATTTT. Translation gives CASSLAEDSNQPQHF.

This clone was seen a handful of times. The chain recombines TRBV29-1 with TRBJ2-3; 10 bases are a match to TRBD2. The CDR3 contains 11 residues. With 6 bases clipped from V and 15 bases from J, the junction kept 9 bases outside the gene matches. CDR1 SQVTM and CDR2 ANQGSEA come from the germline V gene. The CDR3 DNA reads TGCAGCGTAGGGACTAGCGCATTAATCTATTTT. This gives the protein CSVGTSALIYF.

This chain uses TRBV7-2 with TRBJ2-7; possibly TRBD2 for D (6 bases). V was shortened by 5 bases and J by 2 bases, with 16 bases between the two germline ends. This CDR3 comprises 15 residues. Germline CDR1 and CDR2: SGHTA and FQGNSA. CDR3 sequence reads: CASSPQGGVAYEQYF. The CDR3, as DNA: TGTGCCAGCAGCCCACAAGGCGGGGTTGCCTACGAGCAGTACTTC. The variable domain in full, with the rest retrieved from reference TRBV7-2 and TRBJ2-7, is GAGVSQSPSNKVTEKGKDVELRCDPISGHTALYWYRQSLGQGLEFLIYFQGNSAPDKSGLPSDRFSAERTGGSVSTLTIQRTQQEDSAVYLCASSPQGGVAYEQYFGPGTRLTVT.

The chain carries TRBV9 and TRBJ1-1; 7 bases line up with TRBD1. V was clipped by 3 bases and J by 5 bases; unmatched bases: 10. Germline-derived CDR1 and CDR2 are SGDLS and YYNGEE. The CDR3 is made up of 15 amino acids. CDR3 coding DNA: TGTGCCAGCAGCGACACAACAGGGGATATAACTGAAGCTTTCTTT. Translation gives CASSDTTGDITEAFF.